Listed below are T cell receptor beta chains from one sample, sequenced in a study of cytotoxic CD8 clonotypes in ibrutinib-treated CLL. The assay was immunoSEQ multiplex PCR, and TCRdb's table has in-frame clones only and misses some. This sample has 12,000 to 15,000 clones, with about 64% found just once. The starting material was PBMCs, obtained before ibrutinib treatment. The origin of the receptors is a human donor with chronic lymphocytic leukemia. CDR3s include the opening cysteine and the closing phenylalanine or tryptophan. Fields, in order: J gene, D gene, clone size, V gene, CDR3 DNA, CDR3 protein. The D gene is left open where the match is weak. Only part of the rows carry a size: once, few, many, or a class if the clone is expanded.

TRBJ2-7 | TRBD1 | - | TRBV19 | TGTGCCAGTTCTTTTGCGTGGGACAGTACCTACGAGCAGTACTTC | CASSFAWDSTYEQYF
TRBJ1-6 | - | - | TRBV2 | TGTGCCAGCAGTGACGGGGGACCGAATTCACCCCTCCACTTT | CASSDGGPNSPLHF
TRBJ2-7 | - | few | TRBV27 | TGTGCCAGCAGTAGGAGGGGGGGGACCTCAGGGGCCTACGAGCAGTACTTC | CASSRRGGTSGAYEQYF
TRBJ2-3 | TRBD2 | few | TRBV10-1 | TGCGCCAGCAGTGCCATAGCGCGGGGGAGCACAGATACGCAGTATTTT | CASSAIARGSTDTQYF
TRBJ1-1 | TRBD1 | - | TRBV25-1 | TGTGCCAGCAGCACCGGGGGAGCAGGGGGCGAGCGGGCTTTCTTT | CASSTGGAGGERAFF
TRBJ2-7 | - | - | TRBV27 | TGTGCCAGCAGTTCGACGGTCAGGGGGGCCCACGAGCAGTACTTC | CASSSTVRGAHEQYF
TRBJ1-1 | - | few | TRBV6-1 | TGTGCCAGCAGCGTGGATTGGGCCAGAGAAGCTTTCTTT | CASSVDWAREAFF
TRBJ2-1 | TRBD1 | few | TRBV5-4 | TGTGCCAGCAGCTTGAGGTGGACAGGGTCCAACAATGAGCAGTTCTTC | CASSLRWTGSNNEQFF
TRBJ2-2 | TRBD1 | medium-sized | TRBV4-1 | TGCGCCAGCAGTAGTAGGCCGGGACAGGGGAACACCGGGGAGCTGTTTTTT | CASSSRPGQGNTGELFF
TRBJ2-3 | TRBD2 | once | TRBV5-1 | TGCGCCAGCACACCGGGGAGGGGCACAGATACGCAGTATTTT | CASTPGRGTDTQYF
TRBJ2-1 | - | - | TRBV19 | TGTGCCAGTAGTCGCGACCCCCCAGGGGTATCCTACAATGAGCAGTTCTTC | CASSRDPPGVSYNEQFF
TRBJ1-3 | - | - | TRBV5-6 | TGTGCCAGCAGCTTGGGGGGACAAAACACCATATATTTT | CASSLGGQNTIYF
TRBJ2-1 | TRBD1 | - | TRBV27 | TGTGCCAGCAGTTTAGAGTCAGGGGGCGCTCCCTACAATGAGCAGTTCTTC | CASSLESGGAPYNEQFF
TRBJ2-1 | - | few | TRBV4-1 | TGCGCCAGCAGCCAAGTAGTAACGGACTTAGAGTTCTTC | CASSQVVTDLEFF
TRBJ2-4 | - | - | TRBV4-2 | TGTGCCAGCAGCCTTAGATGGACCAAAAACATTCAGTACTTC | CASSLRWTKNIQYF
TRBJ1-1 | TRBD1 | - | TRBV7-9 | TGTGCCAGCAGCGCGGGACAGGGTCTGAACACTGAAGCTTTCTTT | CASSAGQGLNTEAFF
TRBJ1-2 | - | - | TRBV10-3 | TGTGCCATCAGTCCGGCTGGAGACACCTATGGCTACACCTTC | CAISPAGDTYGYTF
TRBJ2-2 | TRBD1 | once | TRBV7-9 | TGTGCCAGCAGCCCCTACACTGGGACAGGGGCCCTGAACACCGGGGAGCTGTTTTTT | CASSPYTGTGALNTGELFF
TRBJ2-7 | TRBD2 | - | TRBV18 | TGTGCCAGCTCAATGCCGGGACTAGCTTCCTACGAGCAGTACTTC | CASSMPGLASYEQYF
TRBJ2-2 | - | - | TRBV29-1 | TGCAGCGTTGATAACGCTAACACCGGGGAGCTGTTTTTT | CSVDNANTGELFF